This entry describes one T cell receptor beta chain. Method: immunoSEQ multiplex PCR; TCRdb's copy keeps in-frame clones and lacks some. Here the sample spans about 65,000 clones, over 75% being singletons. This sample is part of a study of OX40 agonist ivuxolimab in advanced cancers. Across the study: Prior checkpoint blockade (anti-PD-1, anti-PD-L1 or anti-CTLA-4) was permitted; less than 45% had it.

Trimming shortened V by 6 bases and J by 4 bases, and 15 bases separated the two germline ends. Germline CDR1 reads SGHTA; CDR2 reads FQGNSA. This CDR3 spans 14 amino acids. This rearrangement joins TRBV7-2 to TRBJ1-2, with a weak D call TRBD1 (5 bases). Material: CD4+ or CD8+ T cells sorted from blood, obtained in a trial of the OX40 agonist ivuxolimab. The clonotype was recovered from an adult with an advanced solid tumor such as melanoma, head and neck, liver or kidney cancer. CDR3 region: CASSLTGGFYGYTF. The CDR3 region has the DNA TGTGCCAGCAGTCTAACCGGGGGGTTCTATGGCTACACCTTC.